The 26 T cell receptor beta chains below all came from one sample that was sequenced in a study of CD8 T cells in Susac syndrome. The RNA, roughly 0.45 to 1 ug, was put through reverse transcription using random hexamers. Each CDR3 protein gets one entry after TCRdb re-called the immunoSEQ multiplex PCR reads with MiXCR. Of some 180,000 distinct CDR3 sequences in the sample, 75% to 95% were seen once. The sequenced sample consisted of CD4+ T cells from PBMCs. The receptors come from a human donor with Susac syndrome.

The rearrangement uses TRBV18 and TRBJ2-3, with TRBD1 matching over 8 bases. In germline, CDR1 is KGHSH, CDR2 LQKENI. V trimming: 4 bases; J trimming: 3 bases; junction bases outside the gene matches: 12. The CDR3 has 17 amino acids. The CDR3 region is CASSLSGGQLATDTQYF. The CDR3, as DNA: TGTGCCAGCTCACTATCAGGGGGCCAATTAGCGACAGATACGCAGTATTTT.

The chain employs TRBV2 and TRBJ1-2; D call uncertain. V gave up 4 bases and J gave up 4 bases, with 10 bases separating them. Looked up from germline, CDR1 is SNHLY and CDR2 is FYNNEI. The CDR3 is 13 amino acids. The CDR3 sequence is CASSATEGYGYTF. The DNA for the CDR3 is TGTGCCAGCAGTGCGACTGAGGGCTATGGCTACACCTTC.

The genes are TRBV18 and TRBJ1-6; 8 bases agree with TRBD1. The CDR3 is 14 amino acids. Germline V gene sequence: CDR1 KGHSH, CDR2 LQKENI. V lost 2 bases to trimming and J lost 9 bases; unmatched junction nucleotides: 3. DNA of the CDR3: TGTGCCAGCTCACCAGGGCAGGGGGCTTCACCCCTCCACTTT. It translates to CASSPGQGASPLHF.

The chain recombines TRBV5-1 with TRBJ2-3, with D tentatively TRBD1 or TRBD2 (6 bases each). The CDR3 spans 14 residues. In germline, CDR1 is SGHRS, CDR2 YFSETQ. Trimming stripped 7 bases from V and 0 bases from J, with 12 bases between. The CDR3 spells CASRRDKSTDTQYF. The CDR3 DNA follows: TGCGCCAGCCGGCGGGACAAAAGCACAGATACGCAGTATTTT.

The sample holds a few counts of this clonotype. The gene calls are TRBV6-1 and TRBJ2-1; the D gene is possibly TRBD1 (5 bases). V was cut by 6 bases and J by 8 bases, with 17 bases left in between. Germline V gene sequence: CDR1 MNHNS, CDR2 SASEGT. There are 14 residues in the CDR3. The CDR3 here is CASRKILRADEQFF. The CDR3 DNA reads as TGTGCCAGCAGAAAAATACTCAGGGCCGATGAGCAGTTCTTC.

The chain combines TRBV7-3 with TRBJ2-1, with 7 bases fitting TRBD1. Per the germline V gene, CDR1 is SGHTA and CDR2 is FQGTGA. This CDR3 is built from 13 residues. V shed 5 bases and J 8 bases; nucleotides not matched to a gene: 6. Here the CDR3 DNA reads TGTGCCAGCAGCCGATTCGACAGGGATGAGCAGTTCTTC. Protein product: CASSRFDRDEQFF. The full variable domain, rest sourced from reference TRBV7-3 and TRBJ2-1, is GAGVSQTPSNKVTEKGKYVELRCDPISGHTALYWYRQSLGQGPEFLIYFQGTGAADDSGLPNDRFFAVRPEGSVSTLKIQRTERGDSAVYLCASSRFDRDEQFFGPGTRLTVL.

V and J are TRBV10-3 and TRBJ2-1, with TRBD1 identical over 7 bases. The CDR3 contains 15 residues. V gave up 4 bases and J gave up 7 bases; unmatched junction bases: 10. CDR1 is ENHRY and CDR2 is SYGVKD in the germline V gene. CDR3 in amino acids: CAISADRAGTNEQFF. CDR3 bases: TGTGCCATCAGTGCCGACAGGGCAGGGACAAATGAGCAGTTCTTC.

This clonotype was seen only once. The chain couples TRBV18 to TRBJ2-4; TRBD2 agrees at 9 bases. Per the germline V gene, CDR1 is KGHSH and CDR2 is LQKENI. This CDR3 is 20 amino acids long. With 1 base clipped from V and 0 bases from J, the junction kept 13 bases outside the gene matches. Written as DNA, the CDR3 is TGTGCCAGCTCACCACTGCTCCTAGCGGGACCCCCTATAGCCAAAAACATTCAGTACTTC. The encoded protein is CASSPLLLAGPPIAKNIQYF.

This clonotype has a single count. The J gene is TRBJ2-7, the V gene TRBV7-8; weak D call: TRBD1 (6 bases). The CDR3 loop spans 15 amino acids. Deletions cut 1 base from V and 2 bases from J, with 12 bases between. The germline CDR1 and CDR2 sequences are SGHVS and FQNEAQ. The CDR3 here is CASSLERTATYEQYF. The CDR3 nucleotides are TGTGCCAGCAGCTTAGAAAGGACAGCGACCTACGAGCAGTACTTC. Full variable domain (outside the CDR3, taken from reference TRBV7-8 and TRBJ2-7): GAGVSQSPRYKVAKRGQDVALRCDPISGHVSLFWYQQALGQGPEFLTYFQNEAQLDKSGLPSDRFFAERPEGSVSTLKIQRTQQEDSAVYLCASSLERTATYEQYFGPGTRLTVT.

J is TRBJ2-3 and V is TRBV3-1, with 12 bases aligning to TRBD2. J gave up 2 bases and V 1 base, and 7 bases lay outside the gene matches. The CDR3 is made up of 18 amino acids. Germline lookup yields CDR1 LGHDT and CDR2 YNNKEL (reference sequence). For the CDR3, the DNA is TGTGCCAGCAGCCAAGGAATGCGGACTAGCGGGGTCACAGATACGCAGTATTTT. Residues: CASSQGMRTSGVTDTQYF.

The V call is TRBV20-1, the J call TRBJ2-5; perhaps TRBD1 as D (5 bases). CDR1 is DFQATT, CDR2 SNEGSKA, per germline (reference sequence). The CDR3 runs 13 residues. V gave up 0 bases and J gave up 4 bases, with 9 bases separating them. Here the CDR3 reads CSARDTGRETQYF. The CDR3 nucleotides read TGCAGTGCTAGAGATACAGGCCGAGAGACCCAGTACTTC.

The chain recombines TRBV12-3 or TRBV12-4 with TRBJ1-1; no firm D call. CDR3 length equals 12 residues. Trimming pared 6 bases from V and 9 bases from J, leaving 14 bases between. In nucleotides, the CDR3 is TGTGCCAGCAGGCCTGGTGGCCGTAAAGCTTTCTTT. Protein product: CASRPGGRKAFF.

This clonotype appeared a single time. The chain couples TRBV4-1 to TRBJ1-1; TRBD1 agrees at 7 bases. The V gene's germline CDR1 is MGHRA and CDR2 YSYEKL. The trim removed 5 bases at V and 3 bases at J, leaving 9 bases unmatched. The CDR3 has 15 amino acids. CDR3 DNA: TGCGCCAGCAGCTCGTCGAGGGGGCCCGACACTGAAGCTTTCTTT. This codes for CASSSSRGPDTEAFF.

The rearrangement uses TRBV10-3 and TRBJ1-6; no firm D call. The CDR3 spans 14 residues. The V end was cut by 2 bases, the J end by 6 bases, with 8 bases between. Germline loops: CDR1 ENHRY, CDR2 SYGVKD. The CDR3 loop reads CAISEGPSNSPLHF. The CDR3 nucleotides are TGTGCCATCAGTGAGGGGCCAAGTAATTCACCCCTCCACTTT.

CDR3 sequence (DNA): TGTGCCAGTAGTATAAATATGGATACGCAGTATTTT. It specifies CASSINMDTQYF. The chain carries TRBV19 and TRBJ2-3, with D uncertain. Between the trimmed V and J ends, which lost 2 bases and 6 bases, there was a span of 6 bases. The CDR3 sequence is 12 residues long. CDR1 is LNHDA and CDR2 is SQIVND in the germline V gene (reference sequence).

The chain employs TRBV6-5 and TRBJ2-7; tentatively, D is TRBD2 (6 bases). This CDR3 is built from 12 residues. CDR1 is MNHEY, CDR2 SVGAGI, per germline. V was cut by 6 bases and J by 5 bases, with 11 bases left in between. The CDR3 nucleotides read TGTGCCAGCAGGACTAGTTCCCACGAGCAGTACTTC. Encoded protein: CASRTSSHEQYF.

This chain links TRBV20-1 with TRBJ1-2; D uncertain. The CDR3 sequence is 13 residues long. The germline V gene has CDR1 DFQATT and CDR2 SNEGSKA (reference sequence). The ends were cut back, 4 bases at V and 5 bases at J, with 14 bases in the middle. As DNA, the CDR3 is TGCAGTGCTACCGGCCACAAATCGTATGGCTACACCTTC. Translated, it gives CSATGHKSYGYTF.

The chain has TRBV20-1 and TRBJ1-2; D gene unclear. Germline CDR1 DFQATT, CDR2 SNEGSKA (reference sequence). V was cut by 5 bases and J by 4 bases, with 17 bases left in between. The CDR3 spans 14 residues. The CDR3 DNA reads TGCAGTGCTTTCGGCCGGGGATATGGCTATGGCTACACCTTC. Protein: CSAFGRGYGYGYTF.

The CDR3 reads CASSLGPRRNTGELFF. The CDR3 nucleotides read TGCGCCAGCAGCTTGGGCCCTCGGCGGAACACCGGGGAGCTGTTTTTT. The chain employs TRBV5-1 and TRBJ2-2; D remains ambiguous. Trimming removed 0 bases at V and 1 base at J, with 10 bases between. This CDR3 spans 16 amino acids. Germline assignment: CDR1 SGHRS and CDR2 YFSETQ.

This clonotype was found once. The V call is TRBV5-1, the J call TRBJ1-3, with a tentative D call TRBD1 (6 bases). CDR1 and CDR2 (germline): SGHRS, YFSETQ. The length of the CDR3 is 17 residues. With 3 bases removed from V and 2 bases from J, the gap between germline ends came to 18 bases. CDR3 DNA sequence: TGCGCCAGCAGCTCATCATCAGGACAGTCCGCTGGAAACACCATATATTTT. Encoded protein: CASSSSSGQSAGNTIYF.

The rearrangement links TRBV12-3 or TRBV12-4 to TRBJ1-4, with unresolved D. This CDR3 is built from 12 residues. The ends were cut back, 6 bases at V and 7 bases at J, with 9 bases in the middle. The chain's CDR3 is CASRTEGEKLFF. For the CDR3, the DNA is TGTGCCAGCAGAACGGAAGGTGAAAAACTGTTTTTT.

This chain joins TRBV5-1 and TRBJ2-6; D perhaps matches TRBD2 (6 bases). The CDR3 covers 18 residues. Germline V gene sequence: CDR1 SGHRS, CDR2 YFSETQ. V lost 0 bases and J 0 bases, leaving 13 bases between the germline ends. The CDR3 is CASSLAGDVLSGANVLTF. CDR3 in DNA: TGCGCCAGCAGCTTGGCGGGGGACGTTCTCTCTGGGGCCAACGTCCTGACTTTC.

CDR3 sequence: CASSRLSTSGVGNEQFF. In nucleotides, the CDR3 is TGTGCCAGCAGCCGCCTATCGACTAGCGGGGTAGGGAATGAGCAGTTCTTC. The V gene is TRBV12-3 or TRBV12-4, the J gene TRBJ2-1; 11 bases match TRBD2. CDR3 length: 17 residues. Trimming cost V 6 bases and J 7 bases; bases outside gene matches: 14.

V gene TRBV5-1 combines with J gene TRBJ1-2; 7 positions agree with TRBD1. V shed 3 bases and J 5 bases; nucleotides not matched to a gene: 4. The CDR3 totals 13 residues. CDR1 SGHRS and CDR2 YFSETQ come from the germline V gene. This chain's CDR3 is CASSWGTDYGYTF. CDR3 coding DNA: TGCGCCAGCAGCTGGGGGACAGATTATGGCTACACCTTC.

This clonotype was picked up one time. The chain uses TRBV7-2 and TRBJ2-3; D may be TRBD2 (6 bases). The CDR3 extends over 13 amino acids. Germline assignment: CDR1 SGHTA and CDR2 FQGNSA. V dropped 6 bases and J dropped 3 bases, with 10 bases sitting between them. The CDR3 DNA follows: TGTGCCAGCAGGGGTGCGGGGACAGATACGCAGTATTTT. Protein: CASRGAGTDTQYF.

V and J are TRBV20-1 and TRBJ1-6; possibly TRBD1 for D (6 bases). The germline V and J ends were trimmed by 1 base and 5 bases, with 9 bases remaining between them. This CDR3 comprises 14 residues. CDR1 is DFQATT and CDR2 is SNEGSKA in the germline V gene (reference sequence). In DNA form, the CDR3 reads TGCAGTGCTAGAGCAGGGGCAAATAATTCACCCCTCCACTTT. This encodes CSARAGANNSPLHF.